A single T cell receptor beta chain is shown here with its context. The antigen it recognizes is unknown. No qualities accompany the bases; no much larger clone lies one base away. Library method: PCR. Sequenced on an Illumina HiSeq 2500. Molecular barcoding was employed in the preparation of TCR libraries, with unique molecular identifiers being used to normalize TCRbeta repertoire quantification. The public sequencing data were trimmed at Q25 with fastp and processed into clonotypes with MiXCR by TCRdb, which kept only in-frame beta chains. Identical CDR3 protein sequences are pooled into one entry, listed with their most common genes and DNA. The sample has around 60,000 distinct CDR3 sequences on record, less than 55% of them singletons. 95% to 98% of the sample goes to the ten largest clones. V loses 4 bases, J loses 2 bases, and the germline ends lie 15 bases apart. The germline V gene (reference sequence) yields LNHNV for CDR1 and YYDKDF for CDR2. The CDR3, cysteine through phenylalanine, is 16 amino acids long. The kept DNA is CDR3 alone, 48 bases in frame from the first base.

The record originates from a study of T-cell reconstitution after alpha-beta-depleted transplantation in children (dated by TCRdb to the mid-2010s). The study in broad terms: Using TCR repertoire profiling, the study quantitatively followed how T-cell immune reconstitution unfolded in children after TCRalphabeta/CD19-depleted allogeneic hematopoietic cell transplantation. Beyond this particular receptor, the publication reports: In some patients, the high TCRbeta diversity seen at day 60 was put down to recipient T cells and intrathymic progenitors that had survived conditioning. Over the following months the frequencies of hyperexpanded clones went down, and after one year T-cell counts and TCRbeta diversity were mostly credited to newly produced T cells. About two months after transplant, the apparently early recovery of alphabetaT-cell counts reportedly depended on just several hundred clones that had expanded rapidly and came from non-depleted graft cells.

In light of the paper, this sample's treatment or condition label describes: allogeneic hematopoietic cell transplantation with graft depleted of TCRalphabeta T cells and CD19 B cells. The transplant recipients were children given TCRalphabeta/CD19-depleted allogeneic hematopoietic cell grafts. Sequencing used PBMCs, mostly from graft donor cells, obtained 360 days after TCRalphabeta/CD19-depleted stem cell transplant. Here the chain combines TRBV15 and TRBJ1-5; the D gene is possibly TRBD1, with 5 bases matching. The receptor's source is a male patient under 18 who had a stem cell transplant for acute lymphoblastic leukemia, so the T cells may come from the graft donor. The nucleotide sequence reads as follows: TGTGCCACCAGCACCCCTCCGGGGCGAGGCAATCAGCCCCAGCATTTT. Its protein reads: CATSTPPGRGNQPQHF.